The T cell receptor beta chain under discussion was sequenced for a study of blood T cell repertoires in COVID-19. In the study overall: Collection of acute and convalescent COVID-19 samples took place in the United States, Italy and Spain.

The germline V gene encodes CDR1 SNHLY and CDR2 FYNNEI. CDR3 length: 16 residues. V lost 8 bases, J lost 5 bases, and 21 bases lay in between. Method: immunoSEQ multiplex PCR; TCRdb's copy keeps in-frame clones and lacks some. This sample has hundreds of thousands of clones, with around nine tenths found just once. This TCR came from a woman aged 45-60 years who had recovered from COVID-19. The V call is TRBV2, the J call TRBJ1-4; D perhaps matches TRBD1 (6 bases). The source material was PBMCs or T cells enriched from blood (not recorded which). The chain's CDR3 is CASGLGRRTENEKLFF. CDR3 nucleotides: TGTGCCAGCGGTTTGGGGAGAAGGACAGAGAATGAAAAACTGTTTTTT.